This T cell receptor (beta chain) was identified during a study of neoadjuvant anti-PD-1 for oral cavity cancer. PBMC libraries mostly used 450 to 600 ng of input genomic DNA, with six replicates per sample. Assay: immunoSEQ multiplex PCR; the TCRdb copy retains only in-frame clones and omits some. This table holds fewer than 10,000 clones, just under 70% found once. Trimming at V came to 3 bases and at J to 0 bases, leaving 5 bases not matched to a gene. CDR1 and CDR2 (germline): SGHRS, YFSETQ. This CDR3 is 18 amino acids long. Stated time point: after neoadjuvant nivolumab, at surgical resection. This receptor was taken from a person aged 35-79 years with oral cavity squamous cell carcinoma. Sample: PBMCs, taken after nivolumab (anti-PD-1) treatment. J is TRBJ2-5 and V is TRBV5-1; the match to TRBD2 covers 16 bases. CDR3 sequence (DNA): TGCGCCAGCAGCTCCGGGACTAGCGGGAGGGGGTACCAAGAGACCCAGTACTTC. Encoded protein: CASSSGTSGRGYQETQYF.